This T cell receptor (beta chain) appears in the sequencing data of a study of CD8+ T cells in alopecia areata. Investigators isolated RNA and reverse transcribed it into cDNA to act as the sequencing template. Sequencing used immunoSEQ multiplex PCR; TCRdb keeps in-frame clones, though not all of them. Singletons are absent from the sample, which has 290,000 or so clones. On the basis of CD4, CD8alpha, NKG2D, NKG2ACE and other markers, pooled cutaneous lymph node cells were sorted. Germline assignment: CDR1 FNHDT and CDR2 SITEND (reference sequence). The CDR3 runs 13 residues. This clone was counted only a few times. Mouse names are used for the genes. The read ends 4 residues before the CDR3 terminus; that terminus is restored from the germline J gene. At the DNA level, this CDR3 is encoded by other sequences in the same sample as well.

The sequence was obtained from a C3H/HeJ mouse with alopecia areata. The strain's MHC haplotype is H2-k. The chain uses TRBV19 and TRBJ2-7, with 8 bases matching TRBD1. The sample was CD4+ T cells sorted from a lymph node. The covered CDR3 bases are TGTGCCAGCAGTATAGACAGGGGGGAT. As protein: CASSIDRGD. Given in full, the CDR3 is CASSIDRGDEQYF.